This TCR beta chain derives from a study of radiation and T cells in renal cell carcinoma. Assay: immunoSEQ multiplex PCR; the TCRdb copy retains only in-frame clones and omits some. The data contain just over 95,000 clones, around 84% of them seen just once; the ten biggest clones take up roughly 7.9%. V lost 3 bases, J lost 1 base, and 27 bases lay in between. Germline V CDR1 and CDR2: KGHSH, LQKENI. The CDR3 consists of 20 residues. The time point here: blood 4 weeks post-SBRT, at nephrectomy. Treatment of the sample: 15 Gy SBRT to primary tumor, nephrectomy 4 weeks later. The rearrangement links TRBV18 to TRBJ1-1; D possibly corresponds to TRBD1 (6 bases). The receptor was isolated from a man between 60 and 70 years old with renal cell carcinoma. The specimen comprised blood, sampled from a patient whose treatment included radiotherapy and nephrectomy. CDR3 nucleotides: TGTGCCAGCTCACCTACACCGGGTAGTGTGATCGGGACACAGAACACTGAAGCTTTCTTT. Amino acids: CASSPTPGSVIGTQNTEAFF.